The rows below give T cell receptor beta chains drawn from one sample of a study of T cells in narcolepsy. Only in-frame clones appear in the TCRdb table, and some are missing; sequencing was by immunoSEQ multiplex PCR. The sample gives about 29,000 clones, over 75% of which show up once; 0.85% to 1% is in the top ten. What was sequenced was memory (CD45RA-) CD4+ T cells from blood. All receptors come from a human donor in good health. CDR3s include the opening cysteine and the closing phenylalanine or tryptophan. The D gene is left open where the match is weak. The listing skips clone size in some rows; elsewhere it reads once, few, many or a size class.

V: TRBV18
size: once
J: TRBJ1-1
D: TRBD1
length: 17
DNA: TGTGCCAGCTCACCATGGACAGGTTCCCTCATGAACACTGAAGCTTTCTTT
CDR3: CASSPWTGSLMNTEAFF

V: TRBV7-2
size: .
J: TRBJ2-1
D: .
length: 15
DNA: TGTGCCAGCAGCTTACAGGACAGCCGACCTAATGAGCAGTTCTTC
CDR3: CASSLQDSRPNEQFF

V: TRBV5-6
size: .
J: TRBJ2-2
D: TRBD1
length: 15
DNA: TGTGCCAGCAGCCGCAGGACAGGGCGTACCGGGGAGCTGTTTTTT
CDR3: CASSRRTGRTGELFF

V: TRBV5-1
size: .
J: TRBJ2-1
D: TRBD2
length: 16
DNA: TGCGCCAGCGCGGGACTAGCGGGGGACTACTACAATGAGCAGTTCTTC
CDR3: CASAGLAGDYYNEQFF

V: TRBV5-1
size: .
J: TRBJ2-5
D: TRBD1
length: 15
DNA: TGCGCCAGCAGCGCTGGGACAGGGGGATGGGAGACCCAGTACTTC
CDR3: CASSAGTGGWETQYF

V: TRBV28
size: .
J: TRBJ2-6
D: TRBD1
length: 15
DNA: TGTGCCAGCAGTTCCCGGGACAGGGGGGCCAACGTCCTGACTTTC
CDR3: CASSSRDRGANVLTF

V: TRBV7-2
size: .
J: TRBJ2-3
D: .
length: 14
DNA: TGTGCCAGCAGCTTAGCGTTCGCATCGGATACGCAGTATTTT
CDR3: CASSLAFASDTQYF

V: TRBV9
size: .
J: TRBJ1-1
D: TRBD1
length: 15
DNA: TGTGCCAGCAGCCCACGGACAGGACCCGATCCTGAAGCTTTCTTT
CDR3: CASSPRTGPDPEAFF

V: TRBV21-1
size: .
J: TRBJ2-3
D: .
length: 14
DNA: TGTGCCAGCTGCCCGGGGAGAAGCACAGATACGCAGTATTTT
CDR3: CASCPGRSTDTQYF

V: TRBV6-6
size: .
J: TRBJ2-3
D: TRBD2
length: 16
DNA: TGTGCCAGCAAGGAGACTAGCGGGAGTAGCACAGATACGCAGTATTTT
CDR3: CASKETSGSSTDTQYF

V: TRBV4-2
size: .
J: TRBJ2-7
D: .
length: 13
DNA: TGTGCCAGCAGCTCGGACTCCTCCTACGAGCAGTACTTC
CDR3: CASSSDSSYEQYF

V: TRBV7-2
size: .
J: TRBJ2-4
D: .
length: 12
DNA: TGTGCCAGCGCGACAGGCGAAAACATTCAGTACTTC
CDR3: CASATGENIQYF

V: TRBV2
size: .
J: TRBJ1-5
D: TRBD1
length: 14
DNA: TGTGCCAGCAGTCGGACAGGGGCGGGTCAGCCCCAGCATTTT
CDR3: CASSRTGAGQPQHF

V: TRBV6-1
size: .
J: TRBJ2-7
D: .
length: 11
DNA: TGTGCCAGCAGTGGACTCTACGAGCAGTACTTC
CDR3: CASSGLYEQYF

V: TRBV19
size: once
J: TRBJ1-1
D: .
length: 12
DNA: TGTGCCAGTTCTAGGGTTGACACTGAAGCTTTCTTT
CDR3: CASSRVDTEAFF

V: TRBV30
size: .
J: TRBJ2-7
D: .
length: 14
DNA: TGTGCCTGGAGTGTTGGGGGACCGAACTACGAGCAGTACTTC
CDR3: CAWSVGGPNYEQYF

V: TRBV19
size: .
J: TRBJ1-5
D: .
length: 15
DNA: TGTGCCAGTGGGGCATTCCATGGGGGCAATCAGCCCCAGCATTTT
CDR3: CASGAFHGGNQPQHF

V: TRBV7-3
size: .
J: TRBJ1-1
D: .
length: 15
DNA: TGTGCCAGCAGCTTAAATGGTCGGGGGAACACTGAAGCTTTCTTT
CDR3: CASSLNGRGNTEAFF

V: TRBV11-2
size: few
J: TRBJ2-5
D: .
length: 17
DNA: TGTGCCAGCAGCTTAGATCAGCAGCGCCTCGTAATGGAGACCCAGTACTTC
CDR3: CASSLDQQRLVMETQYF

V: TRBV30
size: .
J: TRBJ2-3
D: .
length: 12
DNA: TGTGCCTGGAGCCCTCGTGGAGATACGCAGTATTTT
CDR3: CAWSPRGDTQYF

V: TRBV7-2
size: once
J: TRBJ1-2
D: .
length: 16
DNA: TGTGCCAGCAGCTTAACGGGGGACCACACTCCAAATGGCTACACCTTC
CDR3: CASSLTGDHTPNGYTF

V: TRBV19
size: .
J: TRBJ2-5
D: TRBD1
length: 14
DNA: TGTGCCAGTAGTATTCAGGACAGGGCAGGGGAGCAGTACTTC
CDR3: CASSIQDRAGEQYF

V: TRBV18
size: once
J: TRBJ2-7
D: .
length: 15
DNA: TGTGCCAGCTCACCGAGGGGCCCGTCAACGTACGAGCAGTACTTC
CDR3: CASSPRGPSTYEQYF

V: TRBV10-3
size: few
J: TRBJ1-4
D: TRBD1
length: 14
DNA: TGTGCCATCAGCCAAAGGACAGGGAACGAAAAACTGTTTTTT
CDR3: CAISQRTGNEKLFF

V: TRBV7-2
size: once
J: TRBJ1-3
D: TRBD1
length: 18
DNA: TGTGCCAGCAGTCTAGTGGGGACAGGGGGCTCACATGGAAACACCATATATTTT
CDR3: CASSLVGTGGSHGNTIYF

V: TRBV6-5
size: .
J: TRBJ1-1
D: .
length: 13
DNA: TGTGCCAGCAGGCCGGGCCCGCACACTGAAGCTTTCTTT
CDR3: CASRPGPHTEAFF

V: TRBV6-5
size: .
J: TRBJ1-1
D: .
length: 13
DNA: TGTGCCAGCCGGGTGGGGCCCCACACTGAAGCTTTCTTT
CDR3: CASRVGPHTEAFF

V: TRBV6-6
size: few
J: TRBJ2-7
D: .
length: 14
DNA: TGTGCCAGCAGTCAGGGGGGGGCGGTTTACGAGCAGTACTTC
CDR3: CASSQGGAVYEQYF

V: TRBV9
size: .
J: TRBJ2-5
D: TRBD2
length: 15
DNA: TGTGCCAGCAGCGTAAACGGGGGGAGTGGCGAGACCCAGTACTTC
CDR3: CASSVNGGSGETQYF

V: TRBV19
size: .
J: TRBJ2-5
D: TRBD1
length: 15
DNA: TGTGCCAGTAGTTCCCGGGACAGAGGTGGAGAGACCCAGTACTTC
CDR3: CASSSRDRGGETQYF

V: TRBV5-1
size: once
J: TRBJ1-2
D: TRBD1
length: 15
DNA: TGCGCCAGCAGGCGTAGAGGGACAGGGGAAGCTGGCTACACCTTC
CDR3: CASRRRGTGEAGYTF

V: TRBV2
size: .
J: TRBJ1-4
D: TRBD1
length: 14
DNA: TGTGCCAGCAGGGACGACAGGGGTAGCGAAAAACTGTTTTTT
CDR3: CASRDDRGSEKLFF

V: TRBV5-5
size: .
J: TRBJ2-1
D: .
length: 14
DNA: TGTGCCAGCAGCTTGGTTTCCGGGTCTAATGAGCAGTTCTTC
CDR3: CASSLVSGSNEQFF

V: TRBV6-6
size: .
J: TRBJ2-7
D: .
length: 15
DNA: TGTGCCAGCAGTTACTCGGGAAGGGGAGCCTACGAGCAGTACTTC
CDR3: CASSYSGRGAYEQYF

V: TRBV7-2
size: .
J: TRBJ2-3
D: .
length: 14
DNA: TGTGCCAGCAGCGCACTATTGGGGGTAGATACGCAGTATTTT
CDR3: CASSALLGVDTQYF

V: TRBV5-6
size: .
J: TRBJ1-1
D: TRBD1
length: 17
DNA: TGTGCCAGCAGCCCAGTTCCCGGACAGGGCCCGAACACTGAAGCTTTCTTT
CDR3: CASSPVPGQGPNTEAFF

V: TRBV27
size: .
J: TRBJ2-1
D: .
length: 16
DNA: TGTGCCAGCAGTTTTAGGCCTGCAAGCTCCTACAATGAGCAGTTCTTC
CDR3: CASSFRPASSYNEQFF

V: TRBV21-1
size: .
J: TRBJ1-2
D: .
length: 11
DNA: TGTGCCAGCACGTGGAGCTATGGCTACACCTTC
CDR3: CASTWSYGYTF

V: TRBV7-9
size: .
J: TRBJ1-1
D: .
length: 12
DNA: TGTGCCAGCAGCTCCCTGAGCACTGAAGCTTTCTTT
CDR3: CASSSLSTEAFF

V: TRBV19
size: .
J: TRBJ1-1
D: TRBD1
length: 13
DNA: TGTGCCAGTAGCCGAGGACAGGGAGGTTCAGCTTTCTTT
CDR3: CASSRGQGGSAFF

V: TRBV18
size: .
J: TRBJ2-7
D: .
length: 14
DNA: TGTGCCAGCTCACCACCAGCCGCGTCGGGGGAGCAGTACTTC
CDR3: CASSPPAASGEQYF

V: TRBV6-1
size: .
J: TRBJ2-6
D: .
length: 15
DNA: TGTGCCAGCAGTGACAGGGGCTCTGGGGCCAACGTCCTGACTTTC
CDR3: CASSDRGSGANVLTF

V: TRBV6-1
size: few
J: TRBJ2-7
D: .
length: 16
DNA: TGTGCCAGCAGTGAATGGTCACCCACTTCAACCTACGAGCAGTACTTC
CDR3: CASSEWSPTSTYEQYF

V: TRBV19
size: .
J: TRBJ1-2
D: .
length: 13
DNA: TGTGCCAGTAGTATGAGCCCGGACTATGGCTACACCTTC
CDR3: CASSMSPDYGYTF

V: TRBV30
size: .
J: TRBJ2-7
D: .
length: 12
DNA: TGTGCCTGGAGTGTCACAGCCTACGAGCAGTACTTC
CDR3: CAWSVTAYEQYF

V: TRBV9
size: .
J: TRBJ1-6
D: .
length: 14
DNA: TGTGCCAGCAGCGTAGGTGGGGGTTTTTCACCCCTCCACTTT
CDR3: CASSVGGGFSPLHF

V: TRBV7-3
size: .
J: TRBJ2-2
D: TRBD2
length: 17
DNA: TGTGCCAGCAGCCCTAGCGGGGCGGGGGCCCCAACCGGGGAGCTGTTTTTT
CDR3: CASSPSGAGAPTGELFF

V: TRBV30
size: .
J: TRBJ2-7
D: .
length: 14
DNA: TGTGCCTGGAGTGAACCGAACCCGGGACACAATAGTCACTTC
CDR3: CAWSEPNPGHNSHF